The 31 T cell receptor beta chains reported below all come from one sample, sequenced in a study of blood T cell repertoires in COVID-19. Sequencing was performed with immunoSEQ multiplex PCR; in TCRdb, only in-frame clones are kept and a portion is missing. The data hold about 210,000 clones, with about 87% observed a single time. Input material: PBMCs or T cells enriched from blood (not recorded which). The origin of the receptors is a man younger than 30 with acute COVID-19.

Of note for this clone: This CDR3 is missing its conserved last phenylalanine or tryptophan, likely due to a read error. No DNA is shown, since the ends of the CDR3 on it are uncertain; the CDR3 is the one TCRdb lists. The gene calls are TRBV19 and TRBJ1-3. Termini included, the CDR3 measures 11 amino acids. Per the germline V gene, CDR1 is LNHDA and CDR2 is SQIVND (reference sequence). The CDR3 reads CASSILRPLRL.

This clone occurred a few times. V usage is TRBV5-1 and J usage is TRBJ2-7; no definite D call. The CDR3 runs 16 residues. The germline CDR1 and CDR2 sequences are SGHRS and YFSETQ. V lost 0 bases and J lost 3, with 16 bases in between. CDR3 sequence (DNA): TGCGCCAGCAGCTTGGCCGAAGTTCTAGTGAACTACGAGCAGTACTTC. This codes for CASSLAEVLVNYEQYF.

The chain combines TRBV5-1 with TRBJ1-1; D might be TRBD1 (6 bases). The CDR3 extends over 14 amino acids. Germline CDR1 and CDR2: SGHRS and YFSETQ. V dropped 4 bases and J dropped 1 base, with 11 bases sitting between them. The CDR3: CASSDGTSNTEAFF. Written as DNA, the CDR3 is TGCGCCAGCAGCGACGGGACATCGAACACTGAAGCTTTCTTT.

This clone was found a few times. This sequence joins TRBV19 and TRBJ2-7; 7 nucleotides agree with TRBD2. The CDR3 contains 14 residues. Trimming removed 3 bases from V and 1 base from J; junction bases left unmatched: 3. Germline V gene data show CDR1 as LNHDA and CDR2 as SQIVND (reference sequence). The CDR3 region has the DNA TGTGCCAGTAGTATTGCGGGAGAATCCTACGAGCAGTACTTC. It is translated as CASSIAGESYEQYF.

The chain's CDR3 is CASSFQQGHYGYTF. The CDR3 nucleotides are TGTGCCAGCAGTTTTCAACAGGGCCACTATGGCTACACCTTC. This chain joins TRBV28 and TRBJ1-2, with TRBD1 as a possible D gene (6 bases). Trimming removed 3 bases from V and 3 bases from J, with 11 bases in between. Germline CDR1 MDHEN, CDR2 SYDVKM. This CDR3 is built from 14 residues.

This rearrangement joins TRBV28 to TRBJ1-5, with D unresolved. CDR1 MDHEN and CDR2 SYDVKM come from the germline V gene. The V end was cut by 5 bases, the J end by 5 bases, with 10 bases between. There are 13 residues in the CDR3. The CDR3 DNA follows: TGTGCCAGCAGTCTCGGGGTGGATCAGCCCCAGCATTTT. It specifies CASSLGVDQPQHF.

The chain uses TRBV30 and TRBJ2-1, with D perhaps TRBD2 (6 bases). The length of the CDR3 is 16 residues. The germline V gene encodes CDR1 GTSNPN and CDR2 SVGIG (reference sequence). Trimming removed 0 bases at V and 0 bases at J, with 12 bases between. DNA for the CDR3: TGTGCCTGGAGTGTTCGTGTAGCGGTCTCCTACAATGAGCAGTTCTTC. Translating it yields CAWSVRVAVSYNEQFF.

The CDR3 nucleotides read TGTGCCAGCAGCGAGCCCTGGACAGGCGATGGGGCCAACGTCCTGACTTTC. Its translation: CASSEPWTGDGANVLTF. V is TRBV9 and J is TRBJ2-6, with TRBD1 identical over 7 bases. V trimming: 3 bases; J trimming: 3 bases; junction bases outside the gene matches: 9. Germline CDR1 SGDLS, CDR2 YYNGEE. This CDR3 is built from 17 residues.

The count of this clone is one. The CDR3 DNA reads TGTGCCAGCAGCTTAAGGGGCCGCAGGGGTCGGTCGCAATATGGCTACACCTTC. Encoded protein: CASSLRGRRGRSQYGYTF. The chain employs TRBV7-6 and TRBJ1-2, with D tentatively TRBD1 (6 bases). This CDR3 is built from 18 residues. V lost 2 bases, J lost 5 bases, and 24 bases lay in between. Germline V gene data show CDR1 as SGHVS and CDR2 as FNYEAQ.

This chain uses TRBV30 with TRBJ1-3; no reliable D call. CDR3 length: 13 amino acids. Trimming stripped 2 bases from V and 0 bases from J, with 5 bases between. Looked up from germline, CDR1 is GTSNPN and CDR2 is SVGIG (reference sequence). The CDR3 sequence is CAWSLLSGNTIYF. The CDR3 DNA reads as TGTGCCTGGAGTTTACTCTCTGGAAACACCATATATTTT.

In this sample, this clone turned up once. The junction departs from the called germline gene at one end, perhaps through a read error. This rearrangement joins TRBV7-7 to TRBJ2-1; D gene ambiguous. Looked up from germline, CDR1 is SSHAT and CDR2 is FNYEAQ (reference sequence). This CDR3 has 15 residues. The CDR3 sequence is CASSLLPTSYNEQFF. Here the CDR3 DNA reads TGTGCTAGCAGCTTACTTCCTACTTCCTACAATGAGCAGTTCTTC.

The V call is TRBV4-2, the J call TRBJ1-5; 7 positions agree with TRBD1. The germline gives CDR1 LGHNA, CDR2 YNFKEQ. The V gene end was trimmed by 1 base and the J gene end by 6 bases; junction bases not matched to a gene: 3. This CDR3 is built from 14 residues. DNA for the CDR3: TGTGCCAGCAGCCAAGGACAGGGCGGTCAGCCCCAGCATTTT. This encodes CASSQGQGGQPQHF.

The V gene is TRBV21-1, the J gene TRBJ2-7; the table names TRBD2, a call not compared with the DNA. TRBV21-1 is a pseudogene. CDR3 length: 19 amino acids. The CDR3 protein is CASSSPSLPLAGDTYEQYF. The CDR3 bases are TGTGCCAGCAGCAGCCCTTCCCTACCGCTAGCGGGAGACACCTACGAGCAGTACTTC.

The chain combines TRBV10-1 with TRBJ2-7, with 10 bases identical to TRBD2. This CDR3 is 15 amino acids long. Germline CDR1 WNHNN, CDR2 SYGVQD (reference sequence). The junction had 7 bases not matched to a gene; V was cut back by 5 bases and J by 3 bases. CDR3 nucleotides: TGCGCCAGCAGTCCCACCGGGACTAGCGTCTACGAGCAGTACTTC. The encoded protein is CASSPTGTSVYEQYF.

This clone was recorded once. In the same sample, other DNA sequences code for this CDR3. The chain has TRBV2 and TRBJ2-1, with TRBD2 matching over 8 bases. This CDR3 has 13 amino acids. Germline assignment: CDR1 SNHLY and CDR2 FYNNEI. In nucleotides, the CDR3 is TGTGCTACCTTATGGAGTAGCGGGATCGAGCAGTTCTTC. This sequence encodes CATLWSSGIEQFF. Complete variable domain (other parts from reference TRBV2 and TRBJ2-1): EPEVTQTPSHQVTQMGQEVILRCVPISNHLYFYWYRQILGQKVEFLVSFYNNEISEKSEIFDDQFSVERPDGSNFTLKIRSTKLEDSAMYFCATLWSSGIEQFFGPGTRLTVL.

This clone occurred a few times. The rearrangement uses TRBV30 and TRBJ1-6, with TRBD1 as a possible D gene (6 bases). The CDR3 has 17 residues. Per germline, CDR1 GTSNPN and CDR2 SVGIG (reference sequence). The germline V and J ends were trimmed by 3 bases and 0 bases, with 15 bases remaining between them. CDR3 bases: TGTGCCTGGAGCCCTCTGGACAGCCGCTCCTATAATTCACCCCTCCACTTT. Translating it yields CAWSPLDSRSYNSPLHF.

The chain employs TRBV14 and TRBJ2-1; 7 bases are shared with TRBD2. V dropped 8 bases and J dropped 5; count of bases not matched to a gene: 15. The CDR3 spans 16 residues. CDR1 is SGHDN and CDR2 is FVKESK in the germline V gene. The CDR3 DNA sequence: TGTGCCAGCGCCAGAGGTGGCCTAGCGGAGCACAATGAGCAGTTCTTC. Residues: CASARGGLAEHNEQFF.

The V call is TRBV11-3, the J call TRBJ2-3; TRBD1 agrees at 9 bases. The CDR3 runs to 14 residues. The V segment lost 8 bases and the J segment 2 bases; nucleotides outside the gene matches: 5. The germline V gene encodes CDR1 SGHNT and CDR2 YENEEA. CDR3 in amino acids: CASSGTGHTDTQYF. The CDR3 coding sequence is TGTGCCAGCTCCGGGACAGGGCACACAGATACGCAGTATTTT.

J is TRBJ1-1 and V is TRBV16; 7 positions agree with TRBD1. This CDR3 is 16 amino acids long. Germline-derived CDR1 and CDR2 are KGHSY and FQNENV. V was clipped by 2 bases and J by 2 bases; unmatched bases: 8. DNA for the CDR3: TGTGCCAGCAGCCAACCTTCTACAGGGGACAACACTGAAGCTTTCTTT. Translating gives CASSQPSTGDNTEAFF.

The rearrangement uses TRBV30 and TRBJ1-6; D remains unclear. From germline, CDR1 is GTSNPN and CDR2 SVGIG (reference sequence). V lost 2 bases and J lost 0, with 8 bases in between. The CDR3 spans 15 residues. CDR3 DNA sequence: TGTGCCTGGAGTTCCGCGAGCTCCTATAATTCACCCCTCCACTTT. It translates to CAWSSASSYNSPLHF.

In this sample, this clone turned up a few times. The chain couples TRBV4-2 to TRBJ1-1, with 8 bases that match TRBD1. After removal of 0 bases from V and 5 bases from J, the junction contained 11 bases not matched to a gene. The CDR3 is 17 residues long. From germline, CDR1 is LGHNA and CDR2 YNFKEQ. The CDR3 DNA sequence: TGTGCCAGCAGCCAAGACCACCGCAGGGGGCAGGAGACTGAAGCTTTCTTT. Its protein product is CASSQDHRRGQETEAFF.

V usage is TRBV27 and J usage is TRBJ1-6, with TRBD1 matching 7 bases. This CDR3 spans 15 amino acids. V lost 4 bases and J lost 7; bases outside the gene matches: 7. The V gene's germline CDR1 is MNHEY and CDR2 SMNVEV (reference sequence). CDR3 residues: CASSSSDRTNSPLHF. In DNA, the CDR3 is TGTGCCAGCAGTTCATCGGACAGGACCAATTCACCCCTCCACTTT.

The chain joins TRBV9 to TRBJ2-1, with 7 bases identical to TRBD2. The CDR3 runs to 16 residues. Germline CDR1 is SGDLS and CDR2 is YYNGEE. V dropped 2 bases and J dropped 2; count of bases not matched to a gene: 7. The CDR3 sequence is CASSVVMAGAYNEQFF. CDR3 DNA: TGTGCCAGCAGCGTGGTGATGGCGGGAGCCTACAATGAGCAGTTCTTC.

The chain has TRBV9 and TRBJ2-1, with TRBD2 matching over 8 bases. This CDR3 comprises 16 residues. J gave up 6 bases and V 1 base, and 9 bases lay outside the gene matches. CDR1 SGDLS and CDR2 YYNGEE come from the germline V gene. In nucleotides, the CDR3 is TGTGCCAGCAGCGTATCGAGCGGGAGTACACCCAATGAGCAGTTCTTC. It encodes CASSVSSGSTPNEQFF.

This clone was picked up one time. The chain is built from TRBV6-5 and TRBJ2-1; 8 bases map to TRBD2. This CDR3 contains 14 residues. After removal of 8 bases from V and 7 bases from J, the junction contained 10 bases not matched to a gene. Germline V gene data show CDR1 as MNHEY and CDR2 as SVGAGI. In DNA, the CDR3 is TGTGCCAGCTCCCTGAGCGGGAGTCGGAATGAGCAGTTCTTC. Protein product: CASSLSGSRNEQFF.

This rearrangement joins TRBV13 to TRBJ1-1; a weak D match, TRBD1 (6 bases). Germline V gene data show CDR1 as PRHDT and CDR2 as FYEKMQ (reference sequence). The CDR3 consists of 16 residues. With 4 bases removed from V and 4 bases from J, the gap between germline ends came to 19 bases. The CDR3 loop reads CASSSNSLEGGTEAFF. CDR3 sequence (DNA): TGTGCCAGCAGCTCCAATTCCCTGGAAGGGGGCACTGAAGCTTTCTTT.

The chain recombines TRBV28 with TRBJ2-2, with D possibly matching TRBD2 (7 bases). Looked up from germline, CDR1 is MDHEN and CDR2 is SYDVKM. The CDR3 totals 18 residues. V lost 7 bases, J lost 4 bases, and 25 bases lay in between. The chain's CDR3 is CASTPRGLREGVTGELFF. The CDR3 DNA reads as TGTGCCAGCACCCCAAGGGGTTTGAGGGAGGGGGTCACCGGGGAGCTGTTTTTT.

This sequence joins TRBV30 and TRBJ1-6, with 7 bases identical to TRBD1. The CDR3 extends over 13 amino acids. CDR1 GTSNPN and CDR2 SVGIG come from the germline V gene (reference sequence). Germline trimming cut 8 bases from V and 3 bases from J; bases unmatched to any gene: 4. The chain's CDR3 is CAGGDSYNSPLHF. CDR3 DNA sequence: TGTGCCGGTGGGGACAGCTATAATTCACCCCTCCACTTT.

The chain has TRBV28 and TRBJ1-2, with 7 bases matching TRBD1. The CDR3 length is 14 residues. CDR1 and CDR2 (germline): MDHEN, SYDVKM. After removal of 6 bases from V and 4 bases from J, the junction contained 8 bases not matched to a gene. DNA for the CDR3: TGTGCCAGCAGAGATGTAGGACAGGTCTATGGCTACACCTTC. Translation: CASRDVGQVYGYTF.

The chain employs TRBV9 and TRBJ2-1, with a weak D call TRBD2 (5 bases). Germline V CDR1 and CDR2: SGDLS, YYNGEE. This CDR3 is built from 12 residues. The V gene lost 2 bases and the J gene lost 10 bases, with 10 bases spanning the gap. The CDR3 sequence is CASSVNGNEQFF. The CDR3, as DNA: TGTGCCAGCAGCGTGAACGGGAACGAGCAGTTCTTC.

The V call is TRBV5-1, the J call TRBJ2-6, with TRBD1 matching 8 bases. Germline V gene sequence: CDR1 SGHRS, CDR2 YFSETQ. The CDR3 length is 19 residues. J lost 1 base, V lost 4 bases, and 13 bases had no gene match. The CDR3 nucleotides are TGCGCCAGCAGCCCAGATAGGACAGGGTCTGGATCTGGGGCCAACGTCCTGACTTTC. It codes for CASSPDRTGSGSGANVLTF. Supplemented by reference TRBV5-1 and TRBJ2-6, the full variable domain reads KAGVTQTPRYLIKTRGQQVTLSCSPISGHRSVSWYQQTPGQGLQFLFEYFSETQRNKGNFPGRFSGRQFSNSRSEMNVSTLELGDSALYLCASSPDRTGSGSGANVLTFGAGSRLTVL.